The rows below give T cell receptor beta chains drawn from one sample of a study of T cells after yellow fever vaccination. TCRdb re-analysed the 5' RACE reads in MiXCR, keeping a single row per CDR3 protein. This sample has roughly 120,000 distinct CDR3 sequences; roughly 7.9% occur once, and the top ten carry 2.7%. Sequenced here: CD4+ T cells sorted from PBMCs, sampled 35 to 50 days after the first yellow fever vaccination. The receptors were sampled from a young man who received the YFV17D yellow fever vaccine. Both conserved end residues are part of each CDR3. The order of the fields is D gene, V gene, J gene, clone size, CDR3 DNA, CDR3 protein. D genes are given only for firm matches. Expanded clones get a size class; other rows say once, few or many, or leave the size out.

.	TRBV20-1	TRBJ2-7	many	TGCAGTGCTGCCGGGGGCCCCTACGAGCAGTACTTC	CSAAGGPYEQYF
.	TRBV25-1	TRBJ2-1	many	TGTGCCAGCAGGGAATACAATGAGCAGTTCTTC	CASREYNEQFF
.	TRBV19	TRBJ2-1	many	TGTGCCAGCGGGCGGGCCCTCAATGAGCAGTTCTTC	CASGRALNEQFF
TRBD1	TRBV7-2	TRBJ1-4	many	TGTGCCAGCAGCTTAAGGACAGGGGATAAACTGTTTTTT	CASSLRTGDKLFF
.	TRBV3-1	TRBJ2-3	many	TGTGCCAGCAGCCCCCAGGTGGGTCCAGATACGCAGTATTTT	CASSPQVGPDTQYF
.	TRBV7-2	TRBJ2-5	many	TGTGCCAGCAGTTCACCACCGTACCAAGAGACCCAGTACTTC	CASSSPPYQETQYF
.	TRBV12-3/TRBV12-4	TRBJ2-1	many	TGTGCCAGCAGATTTGGGGGAGCCCCTTACAATGAGCAGTTCTTC	CASRFGGAPYNEQFF
TRBD2	TRBV28	TRBJ2-7	many	TGTGCCAGCAGGGCAGGGAGGGACTACGAGCAGTACTTC	CASRAGRDYEQYF
TRBD2	TRBV7-2	TRBJ2-3	many	TGTGCCAGCAGCATATATAGCGGGGGGATGTACACAGATACGCAGTATTTT	CASSIYSGGMYTDTQYF
TRBD2	TRBV7-9	TRBJ2-3	many	TGTGCCAGCAGCTTTTCAGCGGGGTCGGATACGCAGTATTTT	CASSFSAGSDTQYF
.	TRBV4-3	TRBJ2-2	many	TGCGCCAGCAGCCCCCAAGAGGGGGGGGGGTTGGGGCTGTTTTTT	CASSPQEGGGLGLFF
.	TRBV5-1	TRBJ1-5	many	TGCGCCAGCAGCCCAGGAGGGGCCTTTAGCAATCAGCCCCAGCATTTT	CASSPGGAFSNQPQHF
.	TRBV4-3	TRBJ2-5	.	TGCGCCAGCAGCCAAGATGGCAGGGCGCCAGTACCATTGCAAGAGACCCAGTACTTC	CASSQDGRAPVPLQETQYF
TRBD2	TRBV4-1	TRBJ2-5	many	TGCGCCAGCAGCCAAGGGGCTAGCGGGGGGGTGACCCAGTACTTC	CASSQGASGGVTQYF
.	TRBV18	TRBJ1-6	many	TGTGCCAGCTCACCAGTGACAGGAGTTAATTCACCCCTCCACTTT	CASSPVTGVNSPLHF
.	TRBV12-3/TRBV12-4	TRBJ1-1	few	TGTGCCAGCAGGGGCATGAACACTGAAGCTTTCTTT	CASRGMNTEAFF
.	TRBV7-2	TRBJ2-1	many	TGTGCCAGCAGCCTAAACACGGCTGGACAGTTCTTC	CASSLNTAGQFF
.	TRBV18	TRBJ2-6	many	TGTGCCAGCTCACCACTCGGAAGCTCTGGGGCCAACGTCCTGACTTTC	CASSPLGSSGANVLTF
.	TRBV5-1	TRBJ2-1	many	TGCGCCAGCAGCTTGGATGGGCGGGGGCCAGCTCGGGAGCAGTTCTTC	CASSLDGRGPAREQFF
TRBD2	TRBV20-1	TRBJ2-2	.	TGCAGTGCTATGGCGGGAGCGAACACCGGGGAGCTGTTTTTT	CSAMAGANTGELFF
.	TRBV5-1	TRBJ2-5	many	TGCGCCAGCAGCTTGGACCCGTCGGGGACCCAGTACTTC	CASSLDPSGTQYF
TRBD1	TRBV24-1	TRBJ2-2	many	TGTGCCACCAGTGATGCTCTGGGACAGGGAAACACCGGGGAGCTGTTTTTT	CATSDALGQGNTGELFF
TRBD1	TRBV10-3	TRBJ2-6	many	TGTGCCACCGCTACAGGGGCCGGGGCCAACGTCCTGACTTTC	CATATGAGANVLTF
.	TRBV3-1	TRBJ1-2	many	TGTGCCAGCAGCCCAGAGGGGGTTTGGAACTATGGCTACACCTTC	CASSPEGVWNYGYTF
.	TRBV5-1	TRBJ1-4	many	TGCGCCAGCAGCCCAGGATCAACTAATGAAAAACTGTTTTTT	CASSPGSTNEKLFF
TRBD2	TRBV9	TRBJ2-1	many	TGTGCCAGCAGCGCCGCTAGCGGGGGTAACAATGAGCAGTTCTTC	CASSAASGGNNEQFF
TRBD1	TRBV5-4	TRBJ2-5	.	TGTGCCAGCAGCTTCCCCGGAACGACAGGGCAAGAGACCCAGTACTTC	CASSFPGTTGQETQYF
TRBD1	TRBV5-1	TRBJ1-4	few	TGCGCCAGCAGCCGACAGGGGGCCGATGAAAAACTGTTTTTT	CASSRQGADEKLFF
TRBD1	TRBV24-1	TRBJ2-3	many	TGTGCCACCAGTGATGCCTCCGGGACAGACACAGATACGCAGTATTTT	CATSDASGTDTDTQYF
.	TRBV14	TRBJ1-2	few	TGTGCCAGCAGCCAGGTACAACGTTCGGTCTATGGCTACACCTTC	CASSQVQRSVYGYTF
.	TRBV7-2	TRBJ2-7	many	TGTGCCAGCAGCTTAGGGCCGACTAGTTCGGGATTAAGAGAGCAGTACTTC	CASSLGPTSSGLREQYF
.	TRBV5-4	TRBJ1-2	many	TGTGCCAGCAGGGGGACCGAGACTAACTATGGCTACACCTTC	CASRGTETNYGYTF
.	TRBV4-1	TRBJ2-1	many	TGCGCCAGCAGCCTCCGGGGGGCAGTCCTCAATGAGCAGTTCTTC	CASSLRGAVLNEQFF
.	TRBV12-3/TRBV12-4	TRBJ1-1	many	TGTGCCAGCAGTTTTCCCCAGGGGCTGGGGACTGAAGCTTTCTTT	CASSFPQGLGTEAFF
TRBD2	TRBV20-1	TRBJ2-2	many	TGCAGTGCCAAGAAGAGCGGGGGCGAAGCCGGGGAGCTGTTTTTT	CSAKKSGGEAGELFF
.	TRBV20-1	TRBJ1-4	few	TGCAGTGCTACAGACTTTAGGGGAACTAATGAAAAACTGTTTTTT	CSATDFRGTNEKLFF
.	TRBV4-1	TRBJ2-3	many	TGCGCCAGCAGCCAACGGGACGGGGAAACCGATACGCAGTATTTT	CASSQRDGETDTQYF
.	TRBV6-5	TRBJ2-4	few	TGTGCCAGCAGTTACTCTGGGGGGGCGAACATTCAGTACTTC	CASSYSGGANIQYF
.	TRBV7-9	TRBJ2-3	many	TGTGCCAGCAGCCCCATAGGCTTGCGGACCACAGATACGCAGTATTTT	CASSPIGLRTTDTQYF
TRBD1	TRBV6-1	TRBJ1-5	few	TGTGCCAGCAGTGATAGGACAGGGTCAAGTGGGCCCCAGCATTTT	CASSDRTGSSGPQHF
TRBD1	TRBV28	TRBJ1-5	few	TGTGCCAGCAGTGAGCCCGGGACAGGGAGGAGCAATCAGCCCCAGCATTTT	CASSEPGTGRSNQPQHF
.	TRBV5-1	TRBJ1-1	few	TGCGCCAGCAACGACTGGGGCGGGACTGAAGCTTTCTTT	CASNDWGGTEAFF
.	TRBV7-9	TRBJ1-3	many	TGTGCCGGCAGCTTAGCAACGGGCAGCTCTGGAAACACCATATATTTT	CAGSLATGSSGNTIYF
TRBD2	TRBV7-2	TRBJ2-3	many	TGTGCCAGCAGCTTAATTGCGGGGGGGAGCACAGATACGCAGTATTTT	CASSLIAGGSTDTQYF
TRBD2	TRBV20-1	TRBJ2-5	many	TGCAGTGCTTTGGGGGGGTGGGAGACCCAGTACTTC	CSALGGWETQYF
.	TRBV7-2	TRBJ2-1	many	TGTGCCAGCAGCCCATATAGGGGTACGAATGAGCAGTTCTTC	CASSPYRGTNEQFF
.	TRBV7-1	TRBJ2-3	.	TGTGCCAGCAGCCCCGGACTGACCTGCAGTGGCACAGATACGCAGTATTTT	CASSPGLTCSGTDTQYF
.	TRBV20-1	TRBJ2-1	many	TGCAGTGCAGGGGGTCTAGACCTCTACAATGAGCAGTTCTTC	CSAGGLDLYNEQFF
TRBD1	TRBV11-1	TRBJ2-2	many	TGTGCCAGCAGCCCTCGGACAGGGAGGACCGGGGAGCTGTTTTTT	CASSPRTGRTGELFF